One sample yielded the 14 T cell receptor beta chains listed below, sequenced in a study of a mutant IDH1 vaccine in newly diagnosed glioma. The time point denotes: baseline, week 1 (first vaccination visit). The treatment is: pre-vaccination baseline after standard-of-care therapy. Generated by immunoSEQ multiplex PCR, the TCRdb table keeps only in-frame clones and is missing some. The profile covers nearly 15,000 clones, with approximately 92% appearing a single time and roughly 10% taken by the ten largest. The material was PBMCs, obtained from a glioma patient treated with radiotherapy, temozolomide or both. The source of these receptors is a woman aged 40 to 50 with glioma. Some clones in this sample may be carry-over from other donors' samples.

This chain links TRBV5-8 with TRBJ2-4; 11 bases are a match to TRBD2. Germline V lookup: CDR1 SGHTS, CDR2 YDEGEE. V shed 4 bases and J 1 base; nucleotides not matched to a gene: 16. The CDR3 has 20 amino acids. The CDR3 loop reads CASSPDAGLAAWGAKNIQYF. CDR3 DNA sequence: TGTGCCAGCAGCCCCGACGCGGGACTAGCGGCCTGGGGGGCCAAAAACATTCAGTACTTC.

The rearrangement joins TRBV2 to TRBJ1-5; D might be TRBD1 (5 bases). Germline values: CDR1 SNHLY, CDR2 FYNNEI. This CDR3 comprises 15 residues. Trimming shortened V by 8 bases and J by 9 bases, and 23 bases separated the two germline ends. This CDR3 is CASALSPGPGGPQHF. CDR3 DNA: TGTGCCAGCGCCCTTTCGCCGGGACCCGGAGGGCCCCAGCATTTT.

The chain recombines TRBV7-9 with TRBJ1-4, with D unresolved. V lost 5 bases, J lost 8 bases, and 9 bases lay in between. Germline values: CDR1 SEHNR, CDR2 FQNEAQ (reference sequence). This CDR3 has 12 residues. This CDR3 is CASSQISEKLFF. The CDR3 nucleotides are TGTGCCAGCAGCCAGATCAGCGAAAAACTGTTTTTT. Full variable domain (missing parts from reference TRBV7-9 and TRBJ1-4): DTGVSQNPRHKITKRGQNVTFRCDPISEHNRLYWYRQTLGQGPEFLTYFQNEAQLEKSRLLSDRFSAERPKGSFSTLEIQRTEQGDSAMYLCASSQISEKLFFGSGTQLSVL.

This clone was seen more than once but under ten times. The chain has TRBV6-1 and TRBJ1-1; D is possibly TRBD1 (5 bases). V lost 5 bases, J lost 1 base, and 8 bases lay in between. CDR3 size: 13 residues. The V gene's germline CDR1 is MNHNS and CDR2 SASEGT. CDR3 nucleotides: TGTGCCAGCAGTCTCGGACAGAACACTGAAGCTTTCTTT. Its translation: CASSLGQNTEAFF.

The genes are TRBV7-9 and TRBJ2-3; 13 bases are a match to TRBD2. V gave up 4 bases and J gave up 2 bases; unmatched junction bases: 9. The germline V gene has CDR1 SEHNR and CDR2 FQNEAQ (reference sequence). This CDR3 has 18 residues. This CDR3 is CASSSRLAGGYPTDTQYF. The CDR3 coding sequence is TGTGCCAGCAGCTCCCGACTAGCGGGAGGTTACCCCACAGATACGCAGTATTTT.

The chain employs TRBV5-1 and TRBJ1-4; 7 nucleotides line up with TRBD1. This CDR3 is built from 16 residues. The junction had 7 bases not matched to a gene; V was cut back by 5 bases and J by 0 bases. Germline V CDR1 and CDR2: SGHRS, YFSETQ. The CDR3 coding sequence is TGCGCCAGCAGTACGGGACAGATTGCAACTAATGAAAAACTGTTTTTT. It specifies CASSTGQIATNEKLFF.

V gene TRBV7-9 combines with J gene TRBJ1-2, with TRBD1 identical over 7 bases. Germline V gene sequence: CDR1 SEHNR, CDR2 FQNEAQ (reference sequence). V shed 0 bases, J shed 4 bases, and the junction held 2 bases outside the gene matches. The CDR3 contains 14 residues. The CDR3 protein is CASSLAGTVYGYTF. The CDR3 DNA follows: TGTGCCAGCAGCTTAGCCGGGACAGTCTATGGCTACACCTTC.

This clone was seen once. The gene calls are TRBV4-2 and TRBJ2-1; 8 bases are shared with TRBD2. The germline V gene encodes CDR1 LGHNA and CDR2 YNFKEQ. V lost 2 bases, J lost 2 bases, and 5 bases stayed unmatched. The CDR3 is 16 residues long. The CDR3 DNA is TGTGCCAGCAGCCAACCCGGGACTAGTACCTACAATGAGCAGTTCTTC. This translates into CASSQPGTSTYNEQFF.

The chain joins TRBV27 to TRBJ2-1, with D unclear. In germline, CDR1 is MNHEY, CDR2 SMNVEV (reference sequence). The CDR3 loop spans 15 amino acids. V lost 0 bases, J lost 0 bases, and 6 bases lay in between. Here the CDR3 reads CASSLSSPSYNEQFF. DNA of the CDR3: TGTGCCAGCAGTTTATCTTCCCCCTCCTACAATGAGCAGTTCTTC.

In its sample, this clone was seen a few times. The V call is TRBV7-9, the J call TRBJ1-1; D might be TRBD1 (6 bases). The germline V gene encodes CDR1 SEHNR and CDR2 FQNEAQ (reference sequence). Trimming took 5 bases from V and 3 from J, leaving 10 bases between them. The CDR3 covers 13 residues. This chain's CDR3 is CASSRRGDTEAFF. DNA for the CDR3: TGTGCCAGCAGCCGAAGGGGGGACACTGAAGCTTTCTTT. Using reference TRBV7-9 and TRBJ1-1 for the parts outside the CDR3, the full variable domain is DTGVSQNPRHKITKRGQNVTFRCDPISEHNRLYWYRQTLGQGPEFLTYFQNEAQLEKSRLLSDRFSAERPKGSFSTLEIQRTEQGDSAMYLCASSRRGDTEAFFGQGTRLTVV.

The chain carries TRBV19 and TRBJ1-5; possibly TRBD1 for D (6 bases). Germline assignment: CDR1 LNHDA and CDR2 SQIVND (reference sequence). V was pared by 6 bases and J by 5 bases, with 14 bases between. The CDR3 is made up of 14 amino acids. CDR3 in DNA: TGTGCCAGTAGCAAACGGGACACCTATCAGCCCCAGCATTTT. Residues: CASSKRDTYQPQHF.

The CDR3 loop reads CASSLEGGYEQFF. In nucleotides, the CDR3 is TGTGCCAGCAGCTTAGAAGGGGGATATGAGCAGTTCTTC. The rearrangement links TRBV7-2 to TRBJ2-1; D perhaps matches TRBD1 (6 bases). CDR3 length: 13 amino acids. Trimming took off 1 base at V and 8 bases at J, with 9 bases between the two ends. Germline values: CDR1 SGHTA, CDR2 FQGNSA. Looking up the rest from reference TRBV7-2 and TRBJ2-1 gives the full variable domain: GAGVSQSPSNKVTEKGKDVELRCDPISGHTALYWYRQSLGQGLEFLIYFQGNSAPDKSGLPSDRFSAERTGGSVSTLTIQRTQQEDSAVYLCASSLEGGYEQFFGPGTRLTVL.

The J gene is TRBJ1-6, the V gene TRBV10-3; 10 bases agree with TRBD1. Per germline, CDR1 ENHRY and CDR2 SYGVKD. Trimming at V came to 4 bases and at J to 2 bases, leaving 8 bases not matched to a gene. The CDR3 runs 18 residues. The CDR3 bases are TGTGCCATCAGTGGGACAGGGGGAGGTGTAACCTATAATTCACCCCTCCACTTT. Its translation: CAISGTGGGVTYNSPLHF.

As DNA, the CDR3 is TGCGCCAGCAGCCAGGAGCCGACAGGGGGAGGTGAAAAACTGTTTTTT. This gives the protein CASSQEPTGGGEKLFF. This rearrangement joins TRBV4-1 to TRBJ1-4; TRBD1 matches 9 bases. The germline V gene has CDR1 MGHRA and CDR2 YSYEKL. Unmatched junction bases numbered 9, after V lost 3 bases and J lost 7 bases. The CDR3 covers 16 residues.